These 29 T cell receptor beta chains originate from one sample sequenced in a study of blood T cell repertoires in COVID-19. Here immunoSEQ multiplex PCR was the method, and the copy in TCRdb shows in-frame clones only, minus some. The sample has 110,000 to 150,000 clones; approximately 88% are singletons. The material sequenced was peripheral blood. The source is a man between 65 and 80 years old with acute or convalescent COVID-19.

The chain employs TRBV4-1 and TRBJ2-4, with 11 bases lining up with TRBD1. This CDR3 has 14 amino acids. From germline, CDR1 is MGHRA and CDR2 YSYEKL. Trimming at V came to 3 bases and at J to 5 bases, leaving 0 bases not matched to a gene. CDR3: CASSQDRGQNIQYF. DNA for the CDR3: TGCGCCAGCAGCCAGGACAGGGGGCAAAACATTCAGTACTTC.

This clone appeared once. This chain joins TRBV28 and TRBJ2-5, with TRBD2 matching 7 bases. Losses at the gene ends were 1 base for V and 3 bases for J; bases not matched to a gene: 8. The CDR3 loop spans 16 amino acids. Per germline, CDR1 MDHEN and CDR2 SYDVKM. The CDR3 DNA reads TGTGCCAGCAGTTTATTAGTAGGCCTAGCGGAAGAGACCCAGTACTTC. This translates into CASSLLVGLAEETQYF. Full variable domain (outside the CDR3, taken from reference TRBV28 and TRBJ2-5): DVKVTQSSRYLVKRTGEKVFLECVQDMDHENMFWYRQDPGLGLRLIYFSYDVKMKEKGDIPEGYSVSREKKERFSLILESASTNQTSMYLCASSLLVGLAEETQYFGPGTRLLVL.

CDR3 region: CASSLLDRDVEGYTF. CDR3 nucleotide sequence: TGTGCCAGCAGTTTACTAGACAGGGATGTCGAAGGCTACACCTTC. The rearrangement joins TRBV28 to TRBJ1-2; TRBD1 matches 7 bases. Trimming cost V 2 bases and J 8 bases; bases outside gene matches: 11. The germline gives CDR1 MDHEN, CDR2 SYDVKM. The CDR3 is 15 residues long.

This clone occurred a few times. CDR3 coding DNA: TGTGCCAGTAGTACCCCTTTAGTTGGCGGGAGAACCATCGAGCAGTACTTC. Protein: CASSTPLVGGRTIEQYF. This chain joins TRBV19 and TRBJ2-7, with TRBD2 matching over 7 bases. CDR1 is LNHDA and CDR2 is SQIVND in the germline V gene (reference sequence). The CDR3 totals 17 residues. V shed 4 bases and J 6 bases; nucleotides not matched to a gene: 18.

The chain links TRBV3-1 (or the pseudogene TRBV3-2) to TRBJ1-1; D ambiguous. V shed 0 bases and J shed 4 bases, with 9 bases lying between them. The CDR3 covers 14 residues. Germline CDR1 is LGHDT and CDR2 is YNNKEL (reference sequence). The CDR3 nucleotides are TGTGCCAGCAGCCAAGATTTCCGGGGCACTGAAGCTTTCTTT. Its translation is CASSQDFRGTEAFF.

The gene calls are TRBV14 and TRBJ1-1; TRBD1 aligns across 7 bases. Germline V gives CDR1 SGHDN, CDR2 FVKESK. V lost 4 bases to trimming and J lost 1 base; unmatched junction nucleotides: 9. The CDR3 extends over 16 amino acids. Written as DNA, the CDR3 is TGTGCCAGCAGCCCGGCTAAACGGACAGGGAACACTGAAGCTTTCTTT. It yields the protein CASSPAKRTGNTEAFF.

The V gene is TRBV10-2, the J gene TRBJ2-7; D unclear. Germline V gene data show CDR1 as WSHSY and CDR2 as SAAADI. The CDR3 runs 11 residues. V was clipped by 0 bases and J by 7 bases, with 4 bases between them. CDR3 nucleotide sequence: TGCGCCAGCAGTGAGTCAGCTGAGCAGTACTTC. Its translation is CASSESAEQYF.

The chain recombines TRBV2 with TRBJ1-5; 11 positions match TRBD1. J lost 7 bases, V lost 4 bases, and 0 bases had no gene match. The CDR3 is 13 amino acids. Germline assignment: CDR1 SNHLY and CDR2 FYNNEI. CDR3 coding DNA: TGTGCCAGCAGTGGGACAGGGGGCCAGCCCCAGCATTTT. Amino acid sequence: CASSGTGGQPQHF.

The chain is built from TRBV7-3 and TRBJ2-3, with D possibly matching TRBD2 (5 bases). Germline V gives CDR1 SGHTA, CDR2 FQGTGA. V was shortened by 4 bases and J by 6 bases, with 11 bases between the two germline ends. The CDR3 spans 13 residues. The CDR3 loop is CASSSARGDTQYF. CDR3 sequence (DNA): TGTGCCAGCAGCTCCGCGCGCGGGGATACGCAGTATTTT.

The chain employs TRBV2 and TRBJ2-5; the match to TRBD2 covers 7 bases. Germline V gene data show CDR1 as SNHLY and CDR2 as FYNNEI. The CDR3 has 14 residues. The junction had 6 bases not matched to a gene; V was cut back by 5 bases and J by 3 bases. The CDR3 sequence: CASSLAATKETQYF. Here the CDR3 DNA reads TGTGCCAGCAGTCTAGCGGCCACCAAAGAGACCCAGTACTTC.

In its sample, this clone was seen once. As DNA, the CDR3 is TGTGCCAGCAGCTTCCCTCGTCAGCCCCAGCATTTT. Translating gives CASSFPRQPQHF. The V call is TRBV7-2, the J call TRBJ1-5; D gene unclear. CDR1 SGHTA and CDR2 FQGNSA come from the germline V gene. The CDR3 consists of 12 residues. The V and J ends lost 3 bases and 6 bases respectively, with 6 bases between them.

DNA for the CDR3: TGCGCCAGCAGCCAAGATGCGTCAGGGGTCTCCTATAATTCACCCCTCCACTTT. Protein: CASSQDASGVSYNSPLHF. The chain uses TRBV4-1 and TRBJ1-6, with D possibly matching TRBD1 (6 bases). CDR1 is MGHRA, CDR2 YSYEKL, per germline. The CDR3 is 18 amino acids. Trimming took 0 bases from V and 0 from J, leaving 12 bases between them.

The rearrangement uses TRBV6-1 and TRBJ1-5; 7 bases fit TRBD1. V was clipped by 2 bases and J by 7 bases; unmatched bases: 8. Germline-derived CDR1 and CDR2 are MNHNS and SASEGT. This CDR3 region has 15 residues. The CDR3 is CASSELGGGGQPQHF. The CDR3 DNA follows: TGTGCCAGCAGTGAACTTGGAGGGGGCGGCCAGCCCCAGCATTTT.

The CDR3 here is CASSYETGHGYTF. CDR3 DNA: TGTGCCAGCAGCTATGAGACAGGGCATGGCTACACCTTC. The rearrangement uses TRBV11-2 and TRBJ1-2; TRBD1 agrees at 7 bases. The ends lost 4 bases at V and 6 bases at J; junction bases unmatched: 5. The CDR3 loop spans 13 amino acids. The germline CDR1 and CDR2 sequences are SGHAT and FQNNGV.

The chain has TRBV20-1 and TRBJ1-1, with unresolved D. V shed 0 bases and J shed 7 bases, with 6 bases lying between them. The CDR3 consists of 11 residues. Germline V gene lookup returns CDR1 DFQATT and CDR2 SNEGSKA (reference sequence). The CDR3 spells CSARDNYEAFF. CDR3 DNA: TGCAGTGCTAGAGATAACTATGAAGCTTTCTTT.

This rearrangement joins TRBV28 to TRBJ2-5, with D perhaps TRBD1 (6 bases). The germline gives CDR1 MDHEN, CDR2 SYDVKM. The ends were cut back, 4 bases at V and 2 bases at J, with 11 bases in the middle. The CDR3 totals 14 residues. The DNA for the CDR3 is TGTGCCAGCAGTTGGGACACCGGACAAGAGACCCAGTACTTC. Its protein is CASSWDTGQETQYF.

J is TRBJ2-1 and V is TRBV28; no definite D call. The germline V and J ends were trimmed by 2 bases and 4 bases, with 12 bases remaining between them. The CDR3 extends over 15 amino acids. Germline CDR1 reads MDHEN; CDR2 reads SYDVKM. The CDR3 here is CASSLLGSRYNEQFF. The CDR3 DNA reads as TGTGCCAGCAGTTTACTGGGTTCGAGGTACAATGAGCAGTTCTTC.

This clone has only one observation. The V and J genes are TRBV5-1 and TRBJ1-1, with TRBD1 as a possible D gene (5 bases). CDR3 length equals 13 residues. From germline, CDR1 is SGHRS and CDR2 YFSETQ. V was shortened by 5 bases and J by 1 base, with 9 bases between the two germline ends. The CDR3 loop reads CASSWDSNTEAFF. The CDR3, as DNA: TGCGCCAGCAGTTGGGACTCGAACACTGAAGCTTTCTTT.

The J gene is TRBJ1-4, the V gene TRBV6-5, with a weak D call TRBD1 (6 bases). V dropped 6 bases and J dropped 4 bases, with 9 bases sitting between them. Germline CDR1 and CDR2: MNHEY and SVGAGI. The CDR3 extends over 13 amino acids. CDR3 in DNA: TGTGCCAGCAGCCCGGACAGTAATGAAAAACTGTTTTTT. This encodes CASSPDSNEKLFF.

This chain connects TRBV5-8 to TRBJ1-1; 7 positions agree with TRBD1. The V and J ends lost 4 bases and 4 bases, in that order; junction bases with no gene match: 7. Germline lookup yields CDR1 SGHTS and CDR2 YDEGEE. This CDR3 region has 14 residues. In DNA form, the CDR3 reads TGTGCCAGCAGCGATTGGCAGGGGGGCACTGAAGCTTTCTTT. This sequence encodes CASSDWQGGTEAFF.

The V gene is TRBV5-4, the J gene TRBJ1-2, with TRBD1 as a possible D gene (5 bases). Germline CDR1 SGHNT, CDR2 YYREEE (reference sequence). The V end was cut by 4 bases, the J end by 11 bases, with 24 bases between. The CDR3 contains 15 residues. This chain's CDR3 is CASSPTAGGSKFYTF. The CDR3 region has the DNA TGTGCCAGCAGCCCTACGGCGGGGGGATCGAAATTTTACACCTTC. Supplemented by reference TRBV5-4 and TRBJ1-2, the full variable domain reads ETGVTQSPTHLIKTRGQQVTLRCSSQSGHNTVSWYQQALGQGPQFIFQYYREEENGRGNFPPRFSGLQFPNYSSELNVNALELDDSALYLCASSPTAGGSKFYTFGSGTRLTVV.

In its sample, this clone was seen a few times. CDR3 DNA: TGTGCCAGCAGCACCGGGACAGGGAAAGGAACTTTCTTT. Its translation: CASSTGTGKGTFF. J is TRBJ1-1 and V is TRBV6-5; 9 bases are a match to TRBD1. The CDR3 contains 13 residues. Germline trimming cut 6 bases from V and 12 bases from J; bases unmatched to any gene: 11. Germline V gene data show CDR1 as MNHEY and CDR2 as SVGAGI.

The rearrangement links TRBV29-1 to TRBJ2-1, with 8 bases lining up with TRBD1. The CDR3 is 13 amino acids. Germline loops: CDR1 SQVTM, CDR2 ANQGSEA. J was trimmed by 4 bases and V by 7 bases; bases with no gene match: 6. CDR3 DNA: TGCAGCGCAGACAGGGGCCTTTACAATGAGCAGTTCTTC. Its protein is CSADRGLYNEQFF.

This clone was detected only a few times. The chain couples TRBV11-2 to TRBJ2-2, with 7 bases aligning to TRBD1. This CDR3 is built from 16 residues. Losses at the gene ends were 2 bases for V and 2 bases for J; bases not matched to a gene: 5. CDR1 SGHAT and CDR2 FQNNGV come from the germline V gene. Here the CDR3 reads CASSLRIGGNTGELFF. In DNA, the CDR3 is TGTGCCAGCAGCTTACGAATAGGGGGCAACACCGGGGAGCTGTTTTTT.

The chain has TRBV7-2 and TRBJ1-5, with 7 bases that match TRBD1. CDR3 length: 17 residues. V was pared by 1 base and J by 3 bases, with 9 bases of the junction left unmatched. Per germline, CDR1 SGHTA and CDR2 FQGNSA. CDR3 protein: CASSLVGQGDTNQPQHF. CDR3 DNA: TGTGCCAGCAGCTTAGTGGGGCAGGGGGACACCAATCAGCCCCAGCATTTT.

This clone was observed a single time. The chain carries TRBV7-2 and TRBJ1-5; D is perhaps TRBD1 (6 bases). This CDR3 has 15 amino acids. V gave up 3 bases and J gave up 3 bases, with 12 bases separating them. Germline CDR1 SGHTA, CDR2 FQGNSA. The CDR3 reads CASSLTTGINQPQHF. CDR3 DNA sequence: TGTGCCAGCAGCTTGACGACAGGAATCAATCAGCCCCAGCATTTT.

The chain has TRBV18 and TRBJ2-1; 10 nucleotides agree with TRBD2. The CDR3 sequence is 17 residues long. Looked up from germline, CDR1 is KGHSH and CDR2 is LQKENI. Trimming took 3 bases from V and 8 from J; bases not matched to a gene: 13. CDR3 protein: CASSPGLARTKGDEQFF. CDR3 DNA: TGTGCCAGCTCACCGGGACTAGCGCGCACTAAAGGGGATGAGCAGTTCTTC.

The chain has TRBV2 and TRBJ1-2; D is unclear. Germline loops: CDR1 SNHLY, CDR2 FYNNEI. The CDR3 sequence is 14 residues long. The V end lost 2 bases, the J end lost 3 bases, and 10 bases lay between the germline ends. This CDR3 is CASSELAGYYGYTF. The CDR3 DNA is TGTGCCAGCAGTGAACTCGCAGGCTACTATGGCTACACCTTC.

The chain employs TRBV6-1 and TRBJ2-3; TRBD2 is a possible D gene (6 bases). This CDR3 has 18 amino acids. Trimming stripped 3 bases from V and 4 bases from J, with 23 bases between. CDR1 and CDR2 (germline): MNHNS, SASEGT. The CDR3 reads CASSDPQGGRSLPDTQYF. The CDR3 DNA is TGTGCCAGCAGTGATCCCCAGGGAGGCAGGTCCCTGCCAGATACGCAGTATTTT.